Here is one T cell receptor beta chain with its context. What it binds is unknown. CD45RO negativity and positive selection for CCR7 defined naive CD8 cells, a population that excluded terminally differentiated effector memory CD45RA+ cells. Those who donated, Caucasian adults without exception, all lived in Nashville, Tennessee. CDR1 is SGHRS and CDR2 is YFSETQ in the germline V gene. The ends lost 6 bases at V and 3 bases at J; junction bases unmatched: 11. The CDR3 spans 15 residues. The table came from immunoSEQ multiplex PCR; TCRdb's copy has only in-frame clones and leaves some out. The sample shows around 700,000 clones, 92% of them seen only once. This sample is part of a study of shared clonotypes between healthy human individuals. Regarding the study as a whole: Estimated richness was generally greater in naive than memory subsets. Measured sharing among donors was expected to vary with sequencing depth.

The receptor's source is a man aged 25-45 years in good health. Material: naive CD8+ T cells sorted from blood. The chain links TRBV5-1 to TRBJ2-7, with 8 nucleotides matching TRBD1. This CDR3 is CASTQDGTGFYEQYF. The CDR3, as DNA: TGCGCCAGCACCCAAGATGGGACAGGTTTCTACGAGCAGTACTTC.